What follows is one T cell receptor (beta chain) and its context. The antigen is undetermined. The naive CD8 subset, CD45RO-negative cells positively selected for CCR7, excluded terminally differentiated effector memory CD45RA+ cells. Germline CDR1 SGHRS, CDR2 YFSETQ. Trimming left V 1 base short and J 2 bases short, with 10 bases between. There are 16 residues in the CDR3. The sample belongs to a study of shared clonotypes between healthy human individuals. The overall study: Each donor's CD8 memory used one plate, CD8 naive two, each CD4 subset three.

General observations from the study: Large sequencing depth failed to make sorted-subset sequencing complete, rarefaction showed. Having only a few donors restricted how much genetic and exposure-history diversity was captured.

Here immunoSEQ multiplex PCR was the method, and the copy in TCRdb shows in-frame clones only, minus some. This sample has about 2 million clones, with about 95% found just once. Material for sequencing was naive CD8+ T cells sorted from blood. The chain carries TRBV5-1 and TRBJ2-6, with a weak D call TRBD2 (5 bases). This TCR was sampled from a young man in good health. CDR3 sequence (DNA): TGCGCCAGCAGCTTGAGGTCGGGAACTGGGGCCAACGTCCTGACTTTC. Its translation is CASSLRSGTGANVLTF.